This T cell receptor beta chain emerged from a study of sequential checkpoint blockade in melanoma. This clone appeared a few times. Treatment: randomized to nivolumab then ipilimumab (arm A) or the reverse (arm B). There are 15 residues in the CDR3. Germline V gives CDR1 LGHNT, CDR2 FRNRAP. Clones were read by immunoSEQ multiplex PCR, and TCRdb kept only the in-frame ones, dropping some. The top ten hold roughly 10% of the sample, which has some 7,900 clones, less than 25% seen once. The chain joins TRBV12-5 to TRBJ1-2; D unclear. This material consisted of tumor tissue (inferred from file names), taken from a patient given nivolumab and ipilimumab in sequence. The source is a human donor with melanoma. The CDR3 spells CASVQGGRSNYGYTF. The CDR3 DNA follows: TGTGCCAGCGTTCAAGGTGGCAGATCTAACTATGGCTACACCTTC.